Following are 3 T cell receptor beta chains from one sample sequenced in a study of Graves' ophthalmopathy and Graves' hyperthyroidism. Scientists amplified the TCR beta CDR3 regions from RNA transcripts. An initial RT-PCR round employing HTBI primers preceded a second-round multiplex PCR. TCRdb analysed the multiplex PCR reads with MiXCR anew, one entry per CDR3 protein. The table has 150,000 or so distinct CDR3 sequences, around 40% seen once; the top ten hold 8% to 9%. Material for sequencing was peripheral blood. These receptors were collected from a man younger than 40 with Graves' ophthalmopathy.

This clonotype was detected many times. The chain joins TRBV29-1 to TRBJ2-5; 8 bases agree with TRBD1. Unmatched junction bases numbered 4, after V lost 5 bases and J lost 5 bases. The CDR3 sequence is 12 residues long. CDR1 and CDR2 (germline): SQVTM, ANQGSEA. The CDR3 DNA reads TGCAGCGTTTCCCAGGGGGCTGAGACCCAGTACTTC. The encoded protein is CSVSQGAETQYF.

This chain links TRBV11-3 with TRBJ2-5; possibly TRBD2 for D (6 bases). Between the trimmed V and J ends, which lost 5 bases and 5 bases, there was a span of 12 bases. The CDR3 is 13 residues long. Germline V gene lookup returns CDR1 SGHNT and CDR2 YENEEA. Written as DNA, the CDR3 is TGTGCCAGCAGCCGAAGACTAGTCGAGACCCAGTACTTC. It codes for CASSRRLVETQYF.

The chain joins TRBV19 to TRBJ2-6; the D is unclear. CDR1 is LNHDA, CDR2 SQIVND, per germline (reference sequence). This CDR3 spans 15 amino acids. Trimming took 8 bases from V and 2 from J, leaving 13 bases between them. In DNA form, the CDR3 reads TGTGCCAGTTCTAACCCCAACCCTGGGGCCAACGTCCTGACTTTC. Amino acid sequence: CASSNPNPGANVLTF. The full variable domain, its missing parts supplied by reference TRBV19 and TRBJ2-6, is DGGITQSPKYLFRKEGQNVTLSCEQNLNHDAMYWYRQDPGQGLRLIYYSQIVNDFQKGDIAEGYSVSREKKESFPLTVTSAQKNPTAFYLCASSNPNPGANVLTFGAGSRLTVL.